Described below is a single T cell receptor beta chain sequence and its context. This sample was taken from a study of control samples from healthy donors and cancer patients. Germline-derived CDR1 and CDR2 are KGHDR and SFDVKD. V dropped 3 bases and J dropped 5; count of bases not matched to a gene: 11. This CDR3 has 17 residues. This table comes from immunoSEQ multiplex PCR, and its TCRdb copy is limited to in-frame clones, with some not included. The repertoire holds 70,000 or so clones, with about 80% as singletons. The J gene is TRBJ1-4, the V gene TRBV24-1; TRBD1 aligns across 7 bases. Input material: blood. This TCR was sampled from a man aged 45-60 years in good health. The DNA for the CDR3 is TGTGCCACCAGTGATCCATTTGTCACAGGGGAGAATGAAAAACTGTTTTTT. Protein product: CATSDPFVTGENEKLFF.